This TCR beta chain was identified during a study of blood T cells in healthy people across ages. Together with a sample-barcoded 5' primer, a J-beta primer mix was included in a second PCR lasting roughly 6 to 12 cycles. Every cDNA molecule carried a tag from a template-switch adaptor bearing 12 random nucleotides. TCRdb analysed the 5' RACE reads with MiXCR anew, one entry per CDR3 protein. The sample lists some 940,000 distinct CDR3 sequences, about 28% occurring once. In germline, CDR1 is SGHRS, CDR2 YFSETQ. CDR3 size: 13 residues. The V end lost 5 bases, the J end lost 4 bases, and 12 bases lay between the germline ends. The sample also formed part of further work on T cells of mothers and their children. That publication notes: RNA extracted was entirely used for cDNA synthesis, approximately 1.4 ug per 15 ul.

This chain links TRBV5-1 with TRBJ2-5; D possibly matches TRBD1 or TRBD2 (7 bases each). The sequencing input was blood. This receptor was taken from a woman aged 40-49 years in good health. The CDR3 DNA sequence: TGCGCCAGCAGAGCAGGGGGGGGAGAGACCCAGTACTTC. Its protein product is CASRAGGGETQYF.